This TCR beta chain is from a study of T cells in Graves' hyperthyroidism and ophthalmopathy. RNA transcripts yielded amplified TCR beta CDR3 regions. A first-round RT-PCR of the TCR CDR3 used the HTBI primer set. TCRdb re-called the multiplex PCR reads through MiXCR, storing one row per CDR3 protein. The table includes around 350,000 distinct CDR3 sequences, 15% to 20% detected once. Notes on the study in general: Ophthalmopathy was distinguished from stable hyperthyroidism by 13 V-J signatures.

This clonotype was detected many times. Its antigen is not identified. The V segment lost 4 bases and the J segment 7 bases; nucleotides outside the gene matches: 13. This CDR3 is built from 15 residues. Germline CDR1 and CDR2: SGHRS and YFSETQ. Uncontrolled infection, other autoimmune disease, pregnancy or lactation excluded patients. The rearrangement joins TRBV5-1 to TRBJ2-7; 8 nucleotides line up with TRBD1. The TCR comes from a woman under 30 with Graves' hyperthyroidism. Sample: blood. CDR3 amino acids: CASSPRSGGFGEQYF. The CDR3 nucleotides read TGCGCCAGCAGCCCCCGCTCAGGGGGCTTTGGGGAGCAGTACTTC.